These T cell receptor beta chains were read from a single sample in a study of blood T cell repertoires in COVID-19. Method: immunoSEQ multiplex PCR; TCRdb's copy keeps in-frame clones and lacks some. The data show 70,000 to 100,000 clones, roughly 76% seen once. What was sequenced was peripheral blood. These receptors were taken from a woman aged 45-65 years with acute or convalescent COVID-19. The CDR3 runs from the conserved cysteine through the conserved F or W. D genes are given only for firm matches. A clone size is listed for some rows: how often the clone was seen (once, few, many), or a class if it is expanded.

d_call	v_call	j_call	clone_size	cdr3_nt	cdr3_aa
-	TRBV12-3/TRBV12-4	TRBJ1-1	-	TGTGCCAGCAGTTTGAGGCAGAACACTGAAGCTTTCTTT	CASSLRQNTEAFF
TRBD1	TRBV12-3/TRBV12-4	TRBJ2-7	-	TGTGCCAGCAGTAAAACGACAGGGACCGAGCAGTACTTC	CASSKTTGTEQYF
-	TRBV7-9	TRBJ2-5	-	TGTGCCAGCGTCGGGGAAGGGCAGCAAGAGACCCAGTACTTC	CASVGEGQQETQYF
-	TRBV4-3	TRBJ2-1	-	TGCGCCAGCAGCCCGAATCCCCGGGACACTCAGTACAATGAGCAGTTCTTC	CASSPNPRDTQYNEQFF
TRBD1	TRBV6-5	TRBJ1-1	-	TGTGCCAGCAGTTACACCACAGGGGCTGAAGCTTTCTTT	CASSYTTGAEAFF
-	TRBV11-2	TRBJ1-2	once	TGTGCCAGCAGCTTAGAAGCAGGGGACTATGGCTACACCTTC	CASSLEAGDYGYTF
-	TRBV7-8	TRBJ1-2	-	TGTGCCAGCAGCTCAGGGGTCTATGGCTACACCTTC	CASSSGVYGYTF
TRBD1	TRBV6-5	TRBJ1-1	-	TGTGCCAGCACCATCACAGGGGACAAAAACACTGAAGCTTTCTTT	CASTITGDKNTEAFF
-	TRBV7-2	TRBJ2-7	-	TGTGCCAGCAGCCGAGACGGGACTGGGGAGCAGTACTTC	CASSRDGTGEQYF
TRBD1	TRBV5-1	TRBJ1-2	-	TGCGCCAGCAGGGCGGGACAGGGCAACTATGGCTACACCTTC	CASRAGQGNYGYTF
-	TRBV5-8	TRBJ1-5	few	TGTGCCAGCAGCTGGGGGGGGAATCAGCCCCAGCATTTT	CASSWGGNQPQHF
TRBD2	TRBV5-1	TRBJ2-7	-	TGCGCCAGCAGCTTGGCCGCTAGCGGGGGCTACGAGCAGTACTTC	CASSLAASGGYEQYF
-	TRBV5-6	TRBJ1-2	-	TGTGCCAGCAAATTGGTCGGGGACTATGGCTACACCTTC	CASKLVGDYGYTF
-	TRBV15	TRBJ1-2	few	TGTGCCACCAGCAGAGATTTGGCAGGGTACGGCTACACCTTC	CATSRDLAGYGYTF
-	TRBV6-5	TRBJ2-7	-	TGTGCCAGCAGTTACTCGATGCGGGTCTACGAGCAGTACTTC	CASSYSMRVYEQYF
TRBD1	TRBV14	TRBJ1-6	few	TGTGCCAGCAGCCAAGGAAGGGACAGGGGGCGAGGTAATTCACCCCTCCACTTT	CASSQGRDRGRGNSPLHF
-	TRBV5-4	TRBJ1-6	-	TGTGCCAGCAGCTTAAAGGACAGATTTAATTCACCCCTCCACTTT	CASSLKDRFNSPLHF
-	TRBV19	TRBJ1-2	-	TGTGCCAGTAGCGCTAATGGACACGGAGTTGGCTACACCTTC	CASSANGHGVGYTF
-	TRBV10-3	TRBJ1-6	-	TGTGCCATCAGTGACGTCAGGGTGAATTCACCCCTCCACTTT	CAISDVRVNSPLHF
-	TRBV5-1	TRBJ2-5	-	TGCGCCAGCAGCTTGGCGGGAAGAGAGACCCAGTACTTC	CASSLAGRETQYF
TRBD1	TRBV6-1	TRBJ2-7	-	TGTGCCAGCAGTCCGGGACAGGGGTACTCCTACGAGCAGTACTTC	CASSPGQGYSYEQYF
-	TRBV30	TRBJ2-5	-	TGTGCCTGGGTGTACCCAGGGGACGTCCAAGAGACCCAGTACTTC	CAWVYPGDVQETQYF
TRBD1	TRBV9	TRBJ1-6	-	TGTGCCAGCAGCAAGACAGGGGGTAATTCACCCCTCCACTTT	CASSKTGGNSPLHF
-	TRBV10-3	TRBJ1-4	-	TGTGCCATCAGTGACAGAAATGAAAAACTGTTTTTT	CAISDRNEKLFF
-	TRBV6-5	TRBJ1-2	-	TGTGCCAGCTCCTACCAAGGGGGTTTCTACGGCTACACCTTC	CASSYQGGFYGYTF
-	TRBV19	TRBJ1-1	-	TGTGCCAGTAGCCCCCGGGTCCTGAACACTGAAGCTTTCTTT	CASSPRVLNTEAFF
-	TRBV27	TRBJ1-1	-	TGTGCCAGCATTGGGACACTGAACACTGAAGCTTTCTTT	CASIGTLNTEAFF
-	TRBV28	TRBJ2-1	-	TGTGCCAGCAGTCCCCTGAGTGAGCAGTTCTTC	CASSPLSEQFF
TRBD1	TRBV5-1	TRBJ1-2	-	TGCGCCAGCAGCTTGGAGACAGGGTTCGGCTACACCTTC	CASSLETGFGYTF
TRBD1	TRBV19	TRBJ1-5	medium-sized	TGTGCCAGTACCCCGACAGGGTGGCAGCCCCAGCATTTT	CASTPTGWQPQHF
TRBD1	TRBV6-5	TRBJ1-1	few	TGTGCCAGCAGTACACAGGGGGCCGGGGTTGCTTTCTTT	CASSTQGAGVAFF
TRBD1	TRBV28	TRBJ1-1	once	TGTGCCAGCAGCCGCGACAGGGACCGGAACCCTGAAGCTTTCTTT	CASSRDRDRNPEAFF
TRBD1	TRBV6-1	TRBJ2-7	-	TGTGCCAGCAGTGAAGTCCGGGACAGGGACCTCAACGAGCAGTACTTC	CASSEVRDRDLNEQYF
-	TRBV25-1	TRBJ1-1	-	TGTGCCAGCAGCAAAACAGGGAACACTGAAGCTTTCTTT	CASSKTGNTEAFF
-	TRBV6-2/TRBV6-3	TRBJ1-6	-	TGTGCCAGCAGTTCGACCGTCGGGGGAAATTCACCCCTCCACTTT	CASSSTVGGNSPLHF
TRBD1	TRBV28	TRBJ1-2	-	TGTGCCAGCAGAGAGGGGACAGCCTCTAACTATGGCTACACCTTC	CASREGTASNYGYTF
-	TRBV7-2	TRBJ1-6	-	TGTGCCAGCAGCTTAAGAACGGGAACCCTCCACTTT	CASSLRTGTLHF
-	TRBV30	TRBJ1-6	few	TGTGCCTGGAGTCGTGGAGAAGGTTCACCCCTCCACTTT	CAWSRGEGSPLHF
TRBD2	TRBV27	TRBJ2-1	few	TGTGCCAGCAGTAAACCAACTAGCGGGGGGGCCTTCTCCTACAATGAGCAGTTCTTC	CASSKPTSGGAFSYNEQFF
-	TRBV5-1	TRBJ1-1	-	TGCGCCAGCAGCTCGGGGGGCACTGAAGCTTTCTTT	CASSSGGTEAFF
TRBD2	TRBV13	TRBJ2-1	-	TGTGCCAGCTCCCCCGGGACCCACGGGGGGGCGGGTGAGCAGTTCTTC	CASSPGTHGGAGEQFF
-	TRBV21-1	TRBJ1-4	-	TGTGCCTGCCATTCGGGAGAAAAACTGTTTTTT	CACHSGEKLFF
-	TRBV10-2	TRBJ1-1	once	TGCGCCAGCAGGGACTCAGGGGACACTGAAGCTTTCTTT	CASRDSGDTEAFF